The source of this TCR beta chain is a study of regulatory T cells in long-lasting Graves disease. Investigators prepared the TCR beta libraries by applying iRepertoire HTBI primers and Arm-PCR of CDR3 regions. TCRdb recomputed calls from the multiplex PCR reads with MiXCR, one row per CDR3 protein. In the table there are hundreds of thousands of distinct CDR3 sequences, 15% to 20% of which are singletons. The sample's time point: newly diagnosed GD, antithyroid drugs for less than 3 months. PBMC RNA served as the TCR library source. Many counts were recorded for this clonotype. The length of the CDR3 is 15 residues. Germline CDR1 and CDR2: SGHAT and FQNNGV. V was clipped by 6 bases and J by 3 bases; unmatched bases: 9. The data also belong to a second study, concerning T cells in Graves' hyperthyroidism and ophthalmopathy.

The specimen comprised peripheral blood mononuclear cells (PBMCs), sampled at new diagnosis, from a patient treated with antithyroid drugs. V gene TRBV11-2 combines with J gene TRBJ2-7, with TRBD2 identical over 9 bases. This clonotype originated in a woman aged 25 to 39 with Graves disease. The CDR3 loop reads CASRSRLAVYYEQYF. The CDR3 DNA reads as TGTGCCAGCAGATCTCGACTAGCGGTCTACTACGAGCAGTACTTC.